This T cell receptor beta chain was sequenced for a study of blood T cell repertoires in COVID-19. The CDR3 totals 16 residues. The V gene end was trimmed by 6 bases and the J gene end by 0 bases; junction bases not matched to a gene: 9. Germline loops: CDR1 MNHNY, CDR2 SVGAGI (reference sequence). The method was immunoSEQ multiplex PCR; TCRdb's version includes in-frame clones alone and lacks a portion of them. The table has 68,000 or so clones, roughly 80% seen once. This clone appeared a single time. Material: peripheral blood. This receptor was taken from a human donor in a cohort sampled during active COVID-19. This chain uses TRBV6-6 with TRBJ1-1, with 8 bases lining up with TRBD1. The CDR3 DNA sequence: TGTGCCAGCAGCCCACAGGGGGGAGGAATGAACACTGAAGCTTTCTTT. Translated, it gives CASSPQGGGMNTEAFF.